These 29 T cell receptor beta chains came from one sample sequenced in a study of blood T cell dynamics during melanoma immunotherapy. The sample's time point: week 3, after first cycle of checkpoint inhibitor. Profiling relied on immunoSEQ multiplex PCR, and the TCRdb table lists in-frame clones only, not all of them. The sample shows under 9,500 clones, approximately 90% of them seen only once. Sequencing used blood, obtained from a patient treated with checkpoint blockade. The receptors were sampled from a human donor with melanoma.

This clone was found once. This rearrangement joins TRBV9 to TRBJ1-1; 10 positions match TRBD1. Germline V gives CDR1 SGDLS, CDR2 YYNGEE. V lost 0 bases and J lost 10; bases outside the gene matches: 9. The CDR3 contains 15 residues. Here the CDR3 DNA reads TGTGCCAGCAGCGTAGCTACGGGGACAGGGGAGTTAGCTTTCTTT. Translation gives CASSVATGTGELAFF.

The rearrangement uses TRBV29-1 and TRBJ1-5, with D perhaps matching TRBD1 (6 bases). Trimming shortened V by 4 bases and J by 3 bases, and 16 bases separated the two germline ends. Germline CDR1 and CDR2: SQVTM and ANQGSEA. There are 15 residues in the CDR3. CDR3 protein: CSVVTLTGINQPQHF. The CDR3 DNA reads TGCAGCGTTGTGACACTAACAGGGATCAATCAGCCCCAGCATTTT.

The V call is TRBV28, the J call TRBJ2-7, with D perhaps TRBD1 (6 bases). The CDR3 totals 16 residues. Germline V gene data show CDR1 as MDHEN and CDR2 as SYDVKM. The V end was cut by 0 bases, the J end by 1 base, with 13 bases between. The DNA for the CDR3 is TGTGCCAGCAGTTTATGGGCTGGGGGCAAGTCCTACGAGCAGTACTTC. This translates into CASSLWAGGKSYEQYF.

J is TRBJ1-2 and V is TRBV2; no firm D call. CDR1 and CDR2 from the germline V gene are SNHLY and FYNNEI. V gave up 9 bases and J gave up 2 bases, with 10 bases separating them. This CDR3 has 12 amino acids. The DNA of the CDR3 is TGTGCCAGATGGACGGTAAACTATGGCTACACCTTC. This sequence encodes CARWTVNYGYTF. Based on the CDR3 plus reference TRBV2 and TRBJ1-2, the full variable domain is EPEVTQTPSHQVTQMGQEVILRCVPISNHLYFYWYRQILGQKVEFLVSFYNNEISEKSEIFDDQFSVERPDGSNFTLKIRSTKLEDSAMYFCARWTVNYGYTFGSGTRLTVV.

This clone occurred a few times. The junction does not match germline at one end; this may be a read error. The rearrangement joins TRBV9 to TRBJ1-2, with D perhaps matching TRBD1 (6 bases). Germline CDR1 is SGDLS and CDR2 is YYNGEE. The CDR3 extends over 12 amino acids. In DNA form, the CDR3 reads TGTGCCAGCAGCGTGGGCGAAACAGGGAAGGTCTTC. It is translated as CASSVGETGKVF. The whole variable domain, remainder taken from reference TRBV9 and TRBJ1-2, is DSGVTQTPKHLITATGQRVTLRCSPRSGDLSVYWYQQSLDQGLQFLIQYYNGEERAKGNILERFSAQQFPDLHSELNLSSLELGDSALYFCASSVGETGKVFGSGTRLTVV.

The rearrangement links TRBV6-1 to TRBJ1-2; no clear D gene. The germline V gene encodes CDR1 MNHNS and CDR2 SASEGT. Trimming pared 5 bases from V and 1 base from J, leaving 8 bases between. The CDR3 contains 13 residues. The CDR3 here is CASSPRINYGYTF. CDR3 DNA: TGTGCCAGCAGTCCTCGAATTAACTATGGCTACACCTTC.

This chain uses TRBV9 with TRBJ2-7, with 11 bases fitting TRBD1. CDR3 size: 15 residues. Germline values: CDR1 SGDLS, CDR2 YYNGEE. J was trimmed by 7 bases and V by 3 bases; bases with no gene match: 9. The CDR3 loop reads CASSAGQGATREQYF. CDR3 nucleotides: TGTGCCAGCAGCGCCGGACAGGGGGCGACGCGGGAGCAGTACTTC.

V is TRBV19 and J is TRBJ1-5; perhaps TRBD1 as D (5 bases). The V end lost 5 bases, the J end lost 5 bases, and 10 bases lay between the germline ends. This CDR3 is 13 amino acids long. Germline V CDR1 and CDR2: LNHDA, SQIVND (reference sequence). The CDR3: CASSPDSDQPQHF. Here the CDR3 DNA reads TGTGCCAGTAGTCCTGACAGTGATCAGCCCCAGCATTTT. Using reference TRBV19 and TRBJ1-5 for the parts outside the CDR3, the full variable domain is DGGITQSPKYLFRKEGQNVTLSCEQNLNHDAMYWYRQDPGQGLRLIYYSQIVNDFQKGDIAEGYSVSREKKESFPLTVTSAQKNPTAFYLCASSPDSDQPQHFGDGTRLSIL.

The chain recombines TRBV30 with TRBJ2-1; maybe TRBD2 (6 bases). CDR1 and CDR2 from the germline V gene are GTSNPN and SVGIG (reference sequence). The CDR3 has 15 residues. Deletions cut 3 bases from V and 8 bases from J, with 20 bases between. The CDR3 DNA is TGTGCCTGGAGCGCCGGGACTCTCATGGAGGATGAGCAGTTCTTC. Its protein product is CAWSAGTLMEDEQFF.

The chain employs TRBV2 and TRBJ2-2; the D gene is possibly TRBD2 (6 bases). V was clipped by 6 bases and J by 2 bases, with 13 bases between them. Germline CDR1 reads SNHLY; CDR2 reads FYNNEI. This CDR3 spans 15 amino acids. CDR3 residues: CASRGLGGNTGELFF. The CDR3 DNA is TGTGCCAGCAGGGGACTGGGGGGAAACACCGGGGAGCTGTTTTTT.

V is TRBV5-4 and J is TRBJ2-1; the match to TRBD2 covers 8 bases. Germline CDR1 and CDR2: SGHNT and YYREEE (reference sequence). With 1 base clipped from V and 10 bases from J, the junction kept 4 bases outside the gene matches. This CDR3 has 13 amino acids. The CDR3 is CASSLSGGWEQFF. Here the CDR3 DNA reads TGTGCCAGCAGCTTGAGCGGGGGATGGGAGCAGTTCTTC.

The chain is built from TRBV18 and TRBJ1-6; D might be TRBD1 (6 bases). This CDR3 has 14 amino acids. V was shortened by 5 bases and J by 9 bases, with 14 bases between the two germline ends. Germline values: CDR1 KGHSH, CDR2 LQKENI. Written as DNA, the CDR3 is TGTGCCAGCTCATCCCAGGACAGCGCTTCACCCCTCCACTTT. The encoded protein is CASSSQDSASPLHF.

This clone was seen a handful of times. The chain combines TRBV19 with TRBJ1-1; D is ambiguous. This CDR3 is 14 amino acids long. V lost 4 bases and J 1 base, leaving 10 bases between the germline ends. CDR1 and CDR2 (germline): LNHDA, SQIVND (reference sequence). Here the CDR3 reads CASSTLRSNTEAFF. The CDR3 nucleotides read TGTGCCAGTAGTACCCTCCGTTCGAACACTGAAGCTTTCTTT.

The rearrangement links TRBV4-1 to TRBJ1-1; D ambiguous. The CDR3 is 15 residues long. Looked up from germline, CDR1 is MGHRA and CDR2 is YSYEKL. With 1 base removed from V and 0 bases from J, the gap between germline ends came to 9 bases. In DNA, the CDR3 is TGCGCCAGCAGCCAAGTTAGGGCAGTGAACACTGAAGCTTTCTTT. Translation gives CASSQVRAVNTEAFF.

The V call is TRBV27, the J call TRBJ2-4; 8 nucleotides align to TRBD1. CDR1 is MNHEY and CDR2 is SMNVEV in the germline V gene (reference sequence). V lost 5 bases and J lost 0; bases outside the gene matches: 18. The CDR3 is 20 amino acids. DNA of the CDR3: TGTGCCAGCAGTCCCCTCGACAGGGGAGGTCGTATTCGAGCCAAAAACATTCAGTACTTC. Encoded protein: CASSPLDRGGRIRAKNIQYF.

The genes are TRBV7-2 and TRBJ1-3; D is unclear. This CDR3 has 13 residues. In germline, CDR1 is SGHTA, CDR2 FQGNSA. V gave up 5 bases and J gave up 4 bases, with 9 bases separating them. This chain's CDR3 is CASSPDTGNTIYF. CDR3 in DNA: TGTGCCAGCAGCCCCGACACCGGAAACACCATATATTTT.

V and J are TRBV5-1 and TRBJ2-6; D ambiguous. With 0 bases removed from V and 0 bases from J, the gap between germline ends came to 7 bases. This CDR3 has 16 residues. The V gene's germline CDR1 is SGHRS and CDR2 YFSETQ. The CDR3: CASSLAANSGANVLTF. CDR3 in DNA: TGCGCCAGCAGCTTGGCGGCTAACTCTGGGGCCAACGTCCTGACTTTC.

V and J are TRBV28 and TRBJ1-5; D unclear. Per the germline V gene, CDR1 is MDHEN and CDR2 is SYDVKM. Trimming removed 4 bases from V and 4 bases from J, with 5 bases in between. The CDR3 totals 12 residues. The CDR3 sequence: CASSSENQPQHF. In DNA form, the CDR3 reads TGTGCCAGCAGTTCCGAGAATCAGCCCCAGCATTTT. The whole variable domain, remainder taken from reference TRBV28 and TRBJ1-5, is DVKVTQSSRYLVKRTGEKVFLECVQDMDHENMFWYRQDPGLGLRLIYFSYDVKMKEKGDIPEGYSVSREKKERFSLILESASTNQTSMYLCASSSENQPQHFGDGTRLSIL.

DNA for the CDR3: TGTGCCAGCGCACCCGGGGGCAGGCTGAACACTGAAGCTTTCTTT. Its translation is CASAPGGRLNTEAFF. This chain joins TRBV27 and TRBJ1-1, with D perhaps TRBD1 (6 bases). The CDR3 is 15 amino acids. Germline V gene sequence: CDR1 MNHEY, CDR2 SMNVEV (reference sequence). The V and J ends lost 8 bases and 0 bases respectively, with 16 bases between them.

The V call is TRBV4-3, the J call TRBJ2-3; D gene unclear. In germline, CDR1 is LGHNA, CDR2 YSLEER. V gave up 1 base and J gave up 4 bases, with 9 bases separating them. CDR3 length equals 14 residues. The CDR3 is CASSQGSPADTQYF. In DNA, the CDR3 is TGCGCCAGCAGCCAAGGGTCTCCGGCAGATACGCAGTATTTT.

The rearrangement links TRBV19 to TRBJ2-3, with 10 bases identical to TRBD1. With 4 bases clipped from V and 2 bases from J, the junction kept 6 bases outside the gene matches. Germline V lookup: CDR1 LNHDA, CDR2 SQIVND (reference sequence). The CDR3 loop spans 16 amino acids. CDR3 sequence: CASSKPGQGTTDTQYF. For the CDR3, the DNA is TGTGCCAGTAGTAAGCCGGGACAGGGGACCACAGATACGCAGTATTTT.

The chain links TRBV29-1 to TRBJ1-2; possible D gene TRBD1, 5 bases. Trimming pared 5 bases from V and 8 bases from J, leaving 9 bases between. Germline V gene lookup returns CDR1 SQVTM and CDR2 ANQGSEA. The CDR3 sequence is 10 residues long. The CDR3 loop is CSVWGGGYTF. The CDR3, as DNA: TGCAGCGTTTGGGGGGGAGGCTACACCTTC.

The CDR3 loop reads CASSLGSTQKLFF. CDR3 sequence (DNA): TGTGCCAGCAGCTTGGGGTCCACTCAAAAACTGTTTTTT. The chain carries TRBV5-6 and TRBJ1-4, with D hard to call. The CDR3 is 13 amino acids. Looked up from germline, CDR1 is SGHDT and CDR2 is YYEEEE. V was pared by 0 bases and J by 9 bases, with 9 bases between.

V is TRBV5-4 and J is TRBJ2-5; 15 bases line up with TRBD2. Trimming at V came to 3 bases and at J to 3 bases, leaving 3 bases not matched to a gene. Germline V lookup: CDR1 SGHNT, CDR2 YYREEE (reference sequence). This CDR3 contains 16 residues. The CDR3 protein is CASSSGLAGGEETQYF. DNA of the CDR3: TGTGCCAGCAGCTCGGGACTAGCGGGGGGTGAAGAGACCCAGTACTTC.

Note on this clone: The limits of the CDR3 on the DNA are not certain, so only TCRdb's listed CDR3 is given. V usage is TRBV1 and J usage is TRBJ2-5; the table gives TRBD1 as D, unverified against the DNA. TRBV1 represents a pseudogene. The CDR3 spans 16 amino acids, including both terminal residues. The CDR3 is CTSSLVGTGTSETQYF.

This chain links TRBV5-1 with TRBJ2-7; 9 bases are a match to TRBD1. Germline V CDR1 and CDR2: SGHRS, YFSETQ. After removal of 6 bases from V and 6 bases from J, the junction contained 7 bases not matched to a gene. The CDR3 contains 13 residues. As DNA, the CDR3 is TGCGCCAGCATGGGACAGGGCAGGGGCGAGCAGTACTTC. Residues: CASMGQGRGEQYF.

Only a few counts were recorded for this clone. DNA for the CDR3: TGTGCCAGCAGCCTCGGACAGGGAGGTAATGGCTACACCTTC. This codes for CASSLGQGGNGYTF. The rearrangement uses TRBV7-9 and TRBJ1-2, with 8 bases lining up with TRBD1. This CDR3 region has 14 residues. After removal of 5 bases from V and 6 bases from J, the junction contained 8 bases not matched to a gene. Per germline, CDR1 SEHNR and CDR2 FQNEAQ (reference sequence).

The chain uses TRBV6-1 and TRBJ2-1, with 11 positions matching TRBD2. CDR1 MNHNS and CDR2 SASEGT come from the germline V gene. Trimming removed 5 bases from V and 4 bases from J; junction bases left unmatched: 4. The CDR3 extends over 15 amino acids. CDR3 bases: TGTGCCAGCAGTTTACTAGCGGGAGAGTACAATGAGCAGTTCTTC. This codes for CASSLLAGEYNEQFF.

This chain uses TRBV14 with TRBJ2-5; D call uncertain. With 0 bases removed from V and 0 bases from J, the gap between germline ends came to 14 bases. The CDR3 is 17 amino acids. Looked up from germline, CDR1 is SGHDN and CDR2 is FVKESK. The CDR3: CASSQEGRRLYQETQYF. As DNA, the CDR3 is TGTGCCAGCAGCCAAGAAGGAAGGCGCCTTTACCAAGAGACCCAGTACTTC.